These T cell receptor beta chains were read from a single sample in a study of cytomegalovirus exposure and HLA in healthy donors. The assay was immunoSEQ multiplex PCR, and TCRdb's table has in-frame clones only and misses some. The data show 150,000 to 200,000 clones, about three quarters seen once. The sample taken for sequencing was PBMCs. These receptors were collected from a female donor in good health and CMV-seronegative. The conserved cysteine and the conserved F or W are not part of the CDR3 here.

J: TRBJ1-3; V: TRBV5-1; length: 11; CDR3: ASSYETGNTIY
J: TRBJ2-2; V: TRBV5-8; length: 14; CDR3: AGTGGGALNTGELF
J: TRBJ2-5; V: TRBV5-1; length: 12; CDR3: ASSLAGGRETQY
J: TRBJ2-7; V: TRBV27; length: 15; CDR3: ASSLSWSAGRVYEQY
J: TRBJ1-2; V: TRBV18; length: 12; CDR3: ASSDQGASDGYT
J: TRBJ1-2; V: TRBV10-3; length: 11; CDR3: AISETGPYGYT
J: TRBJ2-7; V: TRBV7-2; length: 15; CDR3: ASSLVSGTSGSYEQY
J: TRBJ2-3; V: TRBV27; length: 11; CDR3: PTVGEGGDTQY
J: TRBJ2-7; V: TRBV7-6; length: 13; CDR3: ASSLPAGAWYEQY
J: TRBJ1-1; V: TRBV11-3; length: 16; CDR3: ASSHPFDPGGLNTEAF
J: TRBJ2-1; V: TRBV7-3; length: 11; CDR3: ASSLAGGNEQF
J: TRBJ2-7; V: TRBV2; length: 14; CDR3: ASSPSLAGGTYEQY
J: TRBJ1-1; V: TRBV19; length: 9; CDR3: ASSAGSEAF
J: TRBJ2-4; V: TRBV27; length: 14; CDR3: ASSSGRAGAKNIQY
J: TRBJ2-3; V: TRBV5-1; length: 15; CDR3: ASSLAGGQGVTDTQY
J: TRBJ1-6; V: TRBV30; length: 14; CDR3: AWSVSGGWRVSPLH
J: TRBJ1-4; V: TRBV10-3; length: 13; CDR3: AISDTQTLDRKLF
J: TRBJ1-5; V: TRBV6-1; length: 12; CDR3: ASSVVDSQSAQH
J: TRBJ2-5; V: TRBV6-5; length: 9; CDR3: ASTSQETQY
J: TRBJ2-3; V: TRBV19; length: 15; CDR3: ASSIGTGLGGTDTQY
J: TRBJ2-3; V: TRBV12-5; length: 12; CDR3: ASARSGYTDTQY
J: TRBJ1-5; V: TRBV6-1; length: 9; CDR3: ASSSNQPQH
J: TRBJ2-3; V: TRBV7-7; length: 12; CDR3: ASSADRLGGTQY
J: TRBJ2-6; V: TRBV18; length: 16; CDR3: ASSPRGQGEPGANVLT
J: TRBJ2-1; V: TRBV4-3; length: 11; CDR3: ASSQQGIWEQF
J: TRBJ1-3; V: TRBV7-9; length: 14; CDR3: ASSLVAGLSGNTIY
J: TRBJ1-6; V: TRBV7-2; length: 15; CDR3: ASSWGGGGPYNSPLH
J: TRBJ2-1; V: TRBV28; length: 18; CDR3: ASSFNSQWGGSVPYNEQF
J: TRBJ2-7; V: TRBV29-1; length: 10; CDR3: SVEGQPGEQY
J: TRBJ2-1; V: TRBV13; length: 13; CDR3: ASSRWSSLGNEQF
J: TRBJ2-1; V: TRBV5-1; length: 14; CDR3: ASSLGTGSSYNEQF
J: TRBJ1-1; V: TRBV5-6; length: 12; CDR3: ASSINRGQGEAF
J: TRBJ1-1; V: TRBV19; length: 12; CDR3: ASSSQGMNTEAF
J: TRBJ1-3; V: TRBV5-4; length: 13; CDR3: ASSLVGGSGNTIY
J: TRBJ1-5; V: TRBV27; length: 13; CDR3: ASKWAGLGNQPQH
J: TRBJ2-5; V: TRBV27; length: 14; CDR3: ASSSLFAGFQETQY
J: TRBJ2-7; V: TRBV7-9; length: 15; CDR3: SSSLGRLRDSAYEQY
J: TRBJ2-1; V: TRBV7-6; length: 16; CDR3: ASSLWASGRATYNEQF
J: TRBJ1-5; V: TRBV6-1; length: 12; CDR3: ASSTQGAGQPQH
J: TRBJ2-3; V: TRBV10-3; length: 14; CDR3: AIRDLTSGSTDTQY
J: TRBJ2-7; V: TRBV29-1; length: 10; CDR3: SVTGQRYEQY
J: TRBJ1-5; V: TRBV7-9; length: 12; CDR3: ASSLREGGSAQH
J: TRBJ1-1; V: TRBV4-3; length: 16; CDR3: ASSQAPAGGPTNTEAF
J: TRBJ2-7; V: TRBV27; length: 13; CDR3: ASRALGGGLHEQY
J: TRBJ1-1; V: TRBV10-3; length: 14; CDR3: AISSQLTGGNTEAF
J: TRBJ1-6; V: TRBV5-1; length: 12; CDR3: ASSPAGRDSPLH
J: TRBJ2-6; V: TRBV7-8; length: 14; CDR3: ASSSQGASGANVLT
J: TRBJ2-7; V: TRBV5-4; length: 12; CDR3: ASSDVDRVYEQY
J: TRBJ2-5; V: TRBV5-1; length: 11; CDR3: ATQAVGGETQY